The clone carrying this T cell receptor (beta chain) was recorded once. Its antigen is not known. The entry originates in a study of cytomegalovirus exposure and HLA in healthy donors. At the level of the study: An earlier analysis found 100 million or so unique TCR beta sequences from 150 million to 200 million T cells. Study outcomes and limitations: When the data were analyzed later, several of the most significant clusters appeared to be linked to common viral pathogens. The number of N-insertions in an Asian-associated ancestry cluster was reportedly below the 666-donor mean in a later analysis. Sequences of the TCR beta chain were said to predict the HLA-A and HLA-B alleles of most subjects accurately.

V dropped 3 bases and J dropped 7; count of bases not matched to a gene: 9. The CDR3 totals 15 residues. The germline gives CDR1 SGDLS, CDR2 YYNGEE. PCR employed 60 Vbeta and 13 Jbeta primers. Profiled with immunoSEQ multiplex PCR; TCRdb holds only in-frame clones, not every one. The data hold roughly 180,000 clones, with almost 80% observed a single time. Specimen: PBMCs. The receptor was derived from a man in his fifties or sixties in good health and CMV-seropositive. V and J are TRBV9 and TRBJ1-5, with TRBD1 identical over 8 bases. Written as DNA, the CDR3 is TGTGCCAGCAGCGCTGGACAGGGAGGATTGCAGCCCCAGCATTTT. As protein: CASSAGQGGLQPQHF.